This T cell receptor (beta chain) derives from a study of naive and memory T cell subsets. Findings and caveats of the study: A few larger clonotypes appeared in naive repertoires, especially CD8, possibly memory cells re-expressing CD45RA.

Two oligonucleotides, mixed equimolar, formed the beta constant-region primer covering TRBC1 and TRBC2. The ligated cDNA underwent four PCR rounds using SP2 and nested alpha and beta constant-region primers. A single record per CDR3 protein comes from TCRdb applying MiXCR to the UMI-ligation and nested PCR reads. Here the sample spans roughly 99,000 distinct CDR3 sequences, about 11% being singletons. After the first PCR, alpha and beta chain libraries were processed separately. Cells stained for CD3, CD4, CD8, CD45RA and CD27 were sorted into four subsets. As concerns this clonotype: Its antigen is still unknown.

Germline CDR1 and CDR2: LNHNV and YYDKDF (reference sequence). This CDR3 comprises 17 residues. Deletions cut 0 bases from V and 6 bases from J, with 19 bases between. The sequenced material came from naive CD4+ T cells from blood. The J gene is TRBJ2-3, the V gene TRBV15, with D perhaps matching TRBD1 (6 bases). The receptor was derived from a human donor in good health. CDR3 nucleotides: TGTGCCACCAGCAGAGATAAGACCACAGGGTCAGTTGATACGCAGTATTTT. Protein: CATSRDKTTGSVDTQYF.